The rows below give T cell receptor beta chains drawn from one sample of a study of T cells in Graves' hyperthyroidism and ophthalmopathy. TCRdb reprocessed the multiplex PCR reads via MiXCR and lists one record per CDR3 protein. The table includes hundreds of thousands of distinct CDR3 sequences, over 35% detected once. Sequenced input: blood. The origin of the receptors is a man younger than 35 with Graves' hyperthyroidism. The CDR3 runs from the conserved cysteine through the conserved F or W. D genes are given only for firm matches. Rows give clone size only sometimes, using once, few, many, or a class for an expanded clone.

TGTGCCAGCAGCGCCCAAGGGGGGATGAACACTGAAGCTTTCTTT CASSAQGGMNTEAFF TRBV11-2 few . TRBJ1-1
TGCAGCGTTGGGGTGGTTAGCAGAGCCTACGAGCAGTACTTC CSVGVVSRAYEQYF TRBV29-1 many . TRBJ2-7
TGTGCCAGCAGTTTACCGACCGGGACAGTGAACACTGAAGCTTTCTTT CASSLPTGTVNTEAFF TRBV28 . TRBD1 TRBJ1-1
TGCGCCAGCAGCATGTCCTGGAAGGGGCCACACGAGCAGTACTTC CASSMSWKGPHEQYF TRBV4-1 few . TRBJ2-7
TGTGCCAGCAGCCCCCTGGGGCTAGCGGGAGCCGGGGAGCTGTTTTTT CASSPLGLAGAGELFF TRBV7-8 . TRBD2 TRBJ2-2
TGTGCCAACAGCCAAACTGGGAGCAATCAGCCCCAGCATTTT CANSQTGSNQPQHF TRBV19 . . TRBJ1-5
TGTGCCTCCCTGCGGGGGGCTGAAGCTTTCTTT CASLRGAEAFF TRBV24-1 . . TRBJ1-1
TGTGCCAGCAGCGTTGTTTTGGGGTACGAGCAGTACTTC CASSVVLGYEQYF TRBV11-1 once . TRBJ2-7
TGCGCCAGCAGCCAAGATGAGGGACCCCCCCTCTGGGAGCAGTACTTC CASSQDEGPPLWEQYF TRBV7-6 . . TRBJ2-7
TGTGCCAGCAGTTTCCCGGTTGGGGAGCTGTTTTTT CASSFPVGELFF TRBV6-2/TRBV6-3 . . TRBJ2-2
TGTGCCAGCTTCTCGGGAGGCGGGGGCTACACCTTC CASFSGGGGYTF TRBV9 many . TRBJ1-2
TGTGCCAGCAGAGGGACTACAACCTACGAGCAGTACTTC CASRGTTTYEQYF TRBV25-1 once TRBD2 TRBJ2-7
TGTGCCAGTACCTACACCGGATACCAAGAGACCCAGTACTTC CASTYTGYQETQYF TRBV2 . . TRBJ2-5
TGTGCCAGCAGTTCCATAAGGGACTATCAAGAGACCCAGTACTTC CASSSIRDYQETQYF TRBV12-3/TRBV12-4 . TRBD2 TRBJ2-5
TGTGCCAGCAGCCTTGGGACTAGCGGGACAAATCAAGAGACCCAGTACTTC CASSLGTSGTNQETQYF TRBV11-2 few TRBD2 TRBJ2-5
TGTGCCAGCTCCCGTGGACAGGCCGGGTCTGGGGCCAACGTCCTGACTTTC CASSRGQAGSGANVLTF TRBV18 . TRBD1 TRBJ2-6
TGTGCCATCAGTCCTACTAGCGGGGGCTCAGATACGCAGTATTTT CAISPTSGGSDTQYF TRBV10-3 . TRBD2 TRBJ2-3
TGTGCCAGCAGTTACATGGGGCCCTTGAACACTGAAGCTTTCTTT CASSYMGPLNTEAFF TRBV12-3/TRBV12-4 . . TRBJ1-1
TGCAGTGCTAGAGACCGGGACCCGAGGGACACCATATATTTT CSARDRDPRDTIYF TRBV20-1 many . TRBJ1-3
TGTGCCAGCACCTCGGGGTCGACCGGGGAGCTGTTTTTT CASTSGSTGELFF TRBV25-1 . . TRBJ2-2
TGCAGTCCTCAACTAGGGGGGTGGGAGACCCAGTACTTC CSPQLGGWETQYF TRBV20-1 many . TRBJ2-5
TGTGCCAGCAGCCATCGGTTCTCCCATAATTCACCCCTCCACTTT CASSHRFSHNSPLHF TRBV6-1 . . TRBJ1-6
TGTGCCAGCAGGGGGCTCGGGACAGGGGGTGGTGGCTACACCTTC CASRGLGTGGGGYTF TRBV2 many TRBD1 TRBJ1-2
TGCAGCGCCACGCGACAGGGGTCGTACGAGCAGTACTTC CSATRQGSYEQYF TRBV29-1 . TRBD1 TRBJ2-7
TGTGCCAGCAGCCCAGGACAGGGTACGGGGACCCAGTACTTC CASSPGQGTGTQYF TRBV7-3 many TRBD1 TRBJ2-5
TGCAGCGTACAGGGGACTGGCTACACCTTC CSVQGTGYTF TRBV29-1 . TRBD1 TRBJ1-2
TGTGCCAGCAGCGTAGGGTTGGAGAGCTTGGGCTATGGCTACACCTTC CASSVGLESLGYGYTF TRBV9 . . TRBJ1-2
TGCAGTGCTAGACACTACGGGAGCGAGACCCAGTACTTC CSARHYGSETQYF TRBV20-1 many . TRBJ2-5
TGTGCCAGCAGTAACGACCAGGGGGCGAACTATGGCTACACCTTC CASSNDQGANYGYTF TRBV2 many TRBD1 TRBJ1-2
TGTGCCAGCAGTCCCTCAGGACAGTACGGCTACACCTTC CASSPSGQYGYTF TRBV10-3 . . TRBJ1-2